What follows describes a single T cell receptor beta chain. The data were obtained in a study of blood T cell repertoires in COVID-19. Study in general: Acute and convalescent COVID-19 samples came from the United States, Italy and Spain.

Repertoires were generated with immunoSEQ multiplex PCR, while TCRdb's copy carries only in-frame clones and drops some. The profile shows about 330,000 clones, more than 85% of them singletons. Participants were aged about 18 to 90 years, lived in roughly 23 US areas, and enrolled virtually. Among Cohort 3 donors, those recovered had two negative PCRs, clearance, or symptom resolution. Sample: PBMCs or T cells enriched from blood (not recorded which). The TCR was taken from a woman aged 30 to 39 who had recovered from COVID-19.

DNA of the CDR3: TGTGCCAGCAGCCCCCACGGGTTGACTGAAGCTTTCTTT. Protein: CASSPHGLTEAFF. The rearrangement joins TRBV12-3 or TRBV12-4 to TRBJ1-1; D remains ambiguous. V was pared by 6 bases and J by 5 bases, with 13 bases between. The CDR3 length is 13 residues.